The 12 T cell receptor beta chains below all came from one sample that was sequenced in a study of regulatory T cells in long-lasting Graves disease. Time point noted: newly diagnosed GD, antithyroid drugs for less than 3 months. PBMC-derived RNA was used for the TCR library. Researchers made TCR beta libraries by using iRepertoire HTBI primers and running Arm-PCR on CDR3 regions. Each CDR3 protein is one row after TCRdb ran MiXCR on the multiplex PCR reads. The data contain approximately 210,000 distinct CDR3 sequences, around 19% of them singletons. The sequenced sample was peripheral blood mononuclear cells (PBMCs), obtained at new diagnosis, from a patient treated with antithyroid drugs. The receptors come from a female donor with Graves disease.

Ten or more counts support this clonotype. V usage is TRBV10-3 and J usage is TRBJ2-1, with D perhaps TRBD2 (6 bases). This CDR3 is 15 amino acids long. V was trimmed by 6 bases and J by 0 bases, leaving 12 bases between them. CDR1 is ENHRY, CDR2 SYGVKD, per germline. The DNA for the CDR3 is TGTGCCATCAGGCCGGGACTGAGCTCCTACAATGAGCAGTTCTTC. It specifies CAIRPGLSSYNEQFF.

As for this clonotype: A single base is all that separates this from a far larger clone, so a read error is likely. CDR3 bases: TGTGCCAGCTCACCAAGTTTCCGTGGCAATGAGCAGTACTTC. Encoded protein: CASSPSFRGNEQYF. The V call is TRBV18, the J call TRBJ2-5; D not certain. CDR1 and CDR2 (germline): KGHSH, LQKENI. The CDR3 is 14 residues long. V was trimmed by 2 bases and J by 11 bases, leaving 18 bases between them.

This clonotype was observed at least ten times. This rearrangement joins TRBV6-1 to TRBJ2-7, with 10 bases aligning to TRBD2. V shed 10 bases and J 3 bases; nucleotides not matched to a gene: 0. Germline-derived CDR1 and CDR2 are MNHNS and SASEGT. This CDR3 contains 11 residues. The CDR3 DNA is TGTGCCATAGCGGGAGGCTACGAGCAGTACTTC. Protein sequence: CAIAGGYEQYF.

This clonotype was recorded many times. The chain employs TRBV25-1 and TRBJ1-6; no firm D call. V was pared by 6 bases and J by 8 bases, with 8 bases between. The CDR3 is 12 residues long. In germline, CDR1 is MGHDK, CDR2 SYGVNS. The CDR3 sequence: CASRDGDSPLHF. CDR3 coding DNA: TGTGCCAGCAGGGACGGAGATTCACCCCTCCACTTT.

This sequence joins TRBV24-1 and TRBJ1-2, with TRBD1 matching 7 bases. CDR3 length equals 14 residues. Trimming at V came to 5 bases and at J to 6 bases, leaving 8 bases not matched to a gene. The germline V gene encodes CDR1 KGHDR and CDR2 SFDVKD. CDR3 coding DNA: TGTGCCACCAGTGGGGACAGTTTTCTGCATGGCTACACCTTC. Translated, it gives CATSGDSFLHGYTF.

The table lists this clonotype with a few counts. The chain couples TRBV5-5 to TRBJ2-3, with no clear D. The CDR3 covers 12 residues. Trimming cost V 2 bases and J 4 bases, with 5 bases left between them. The V gene's germline CDR1 is SGHKS and CDR2 YYEKEE (reference sequence). CDR3 region: CASSFPSDTQYF. For the CDR3, the DNA is TGTGCCAGCAGCTTTCCATCAGATACGCAGTATTTT.

This clonotype was seen ten or more times. The chain employs TRBV5-4 and TRBJ2-3; 7 bases match TRBD2. The CDR3 contains 15 residues. Germline CDR1 and CDR2: SGHNT and YYREEE (reference sequence). V shed 4 bases and J 0 bases; nucleotides not matched to a gene: 5. The CDR3 protein is CASSPAGISTDTQYF. DNA of the CDR3: TGTGCCAGCAGCCCAGCGGGGATAAGCACAGATACGCAGTATTTT. The full variable domain, with the rest looked up from reference TRBV5-4 and TRBJ2-3, is ETGVTQSPTHLIKTRGQQVTLRCSSQSGHNTVSWYQQALGQGPQFIFQYYREEENGRGNFPPRFSGLQFPNYSSELNVNALELDDSALYLCASSPAGISTDTQYFGPGTRLTVL.

The table lists this clonotype with a few counts. V and J are TRBV11-3 and TRBJ2-1, with 8 bases lining up with TRBD2. With 5 bases clipped from V and 5 bases from J, the junction kept 11 bases outside the gene matches. From germline, CDR1 is SGHNT and CDR2 YENEEA. The CDR3 covers 16 residues. CDR3 protein: CASSPTWREAHNEQFF. The CDR3 DNA follows: TGTGCCAGCAGCCCGACGTGGCGGGAGGCCCACAATGAGCAGTTCTTC.

This clonotype was observed at least ten times. The chain joins TRBV30 to TRBJ1-1, with TRBD1 identical over 7 bases. The CDR3 contains 15 residues. In germline, CDR1 is GTSNPN, CDR2 SVGIG (reference sequence). V shed 5 bases and J 0 bases; nucleotides not matched to a gene: 9. The CDR3 spells CAWVDPGTVNTEAFF. Written as DNA, the CDR3 is TGTGCCTGGGTGGACCCGGGGACAGTGAACACTGAAGCTTTCTTT.

The chain employs TRBV2 and TRBJ2-7; 9 positions agree with TRBD2. The germline V gene has CDR1 SNHLY and CDR2 FYNNEI. With V trimmed by 8 bases and J by 2 bases, 4 bases remained unmatched. The CDR3 extends over 13 amino acids. The CDR3 DNA follows: TGTGCCAGCGGGGCTAGCGGGACCTACGAGCAGTACGTC. The encoded protein is CASGASGTYEQYV.

The table lists this clonotype with many counts. This chain joins TRBV18 and TRBJ2-7; 7 bases line up with TRBD1. This CDR3 has 14 amino acids. Trimming took 3 bases from V and 2 from J; bases not matched to a gene: 4. Looked up from germline, CDR1 is KGHSH and CDR2 is LQKENI. The CDR3 loop reads CASSPGTETYEQYF. CDR3 sequence (DNA): TGTGCCAGCTCACCGGGGACAGAGACCTACGAGCAGTACTTC.

Details on this clonotype: A much larger clone lies a single base off, so this may be a read error. The chain recombines TRBV7-3 with TRBJ2-1; 12 bases align to TRBD1. Germline V gene data show CDR1 as SGHTA and CDR2 as FQGTGA. The CDR3 is 19 residues long. CDR3 in amino acids: CAGSLRGTGTGGDYNEQFF. The CDR3 DNA sequence: TGTGCCGGCAGCTTAAGGGGGACCGGGACAGGGGGCGACTACAATGAGCAGTTCTTC.